Following are 13 T cell receptor beta chains from one sample sequenced in a study of blood T cell repertoires in COVID-19. Here immunoSEQ multiplex PCR was the method, and the copy in TCRdb shows in-frame clones only, minus some. The sample carries under 200,000 clones, approximately 79% recorded once. Sequenced sample: PBMCs or T cells enriched from blood (not recorded which). These receptors were taken from a woman aged 60-75 years with acute COVID-19.

V usage is TRBV5-8 and J usage is TRBJ2-6, with D unclear. V dropped 2 bases and J dropped 0 bases, with 12 bases sitting between them. Per germline, CDR1 SGHTS and CDR2 YDEGEE. The CDR3 is 17 residues long. The CDR3 loop is CASSLLGSHSGANVLTF. The CDR3 DNA reads as TGTGCCAGCAGCTTATTGGGCAGCCACTCTGGGGCCAACGTCCTGACTTTC.

This clone appeared a few times. The chain combines TRBV11-3 with TRBJ2-2; 9 bases align to TRBD2. The germline V gene has CDR1 SGHNT and CDR2 YENEEA. The CDR3 has 16 residues. Germline trimming cut 5 bases from V and 5 bases from J; bases unmatched to any gene: 9. The CDR3 region has the DNA TGTGCCAGCAGCCTTGGTAGCGGGGGAAGAACCGGGGAGCTGTTTTTT. It codes for CASSLGSGGRTGELFF.

This clone was recorded a few times. The chain joins TRBV7-2 to TRBJ2-3, with unresolved D. This CDR3 comprises 14 residues. Trimming took off 1 base at V and 2 bases at J, with 7 bases between the two ends. In germline, CDR1 is SGHTA, CDR2 FQGNSA. The CDR3 region is CASSLDGFTDTQYF. For the CDR3, the DNA is TGTGCCAGCAGCTTAGACGGGTTCACAGATACGCAGTATTTT.

Ten or more counts support this clone. The V call is TRBV29-1, the J call TRBJ2-6, with D possibly being TRBD2 (6 bases). The CDR3 length is 13 residues. V was clipped by 5 bases and J by 4 bases, with 9 bases between them. Looked up from germline, CDR1 is SQVTM and CDR2 is ANQGSEA. The CDR3 protein is CSVRESGANVLTF. Here the CDR3 DNA reads TGCAGCGTTCGGGAGTCGGGGGCCAACGTCCTGACTTTC.

This chain connects TRBV19 to TRBJ1-2; possible D gene TRBD1, 6 bases. Germline loops: CDR1 LNHDA, CDR2 SQIVND (reference sequence). V lost 3 bases to trimming and J lost 0 bases, with 14 bases between them. The CDR3 extends over 16 amino acids. In DNA form, the CDR3 reads TGTGCCAGTAGTATGGCCCGGGACATACCTAACTATGGCTACACCTTC. This gives the protein CASSMARDIPNYGYTF.

This clone was seen ten or more times. The V and J genes are TRBV7-2 and TRBJ1-3; D unclear. Looked up from germline, CDR1 is SGHTA and CDR2 is FQGNSA. Between the trimmed V and J ends, which lost 0 bases and 4 bases, there was a span of 10 bases. This CDR3 has 15 residues. The CDR3 DNA sequence: TGTGCCAGCAGCTTAGCTGCAGGCTCGGGAAACACCATATATTTT. Protein: CASSLAAGSGNTIYF. Full variable domain (outside the CDR3, taken from reference TRBV7-2 and TRBJ1-3): GAGVSQSPSNKVTEKGKDVELRCDPISGHTALYWYRQSLGQGLEFLIYFQGNSAPDKSGLPSDRFSAERTGGSVSTLTIQRTQQEDSAVYLCASSLAAGSGNTIYFGEGSWLTVV.

The chain combines TRBV28 with TRBJ1-6, with 12 nucleotides matching TRBD1. Germline lookup yields CDR1 MDHEN and CDR2 SYDVKM. J gave up 10 bases and V 3 bases, and 4 bases lay outside the gene matches. The CDR3 has 15 residues. CDR3 sequence reads: CASSFGTGGLSPLHF. The CDR3 nucleotides read TGTGCCAGCAGTTTCGGGACAGGGGGCTTATCACCCCTCCACTTT.

The chain is built from TRBV7-7 and TRBJ2-1; 7 positions match TRBD1. CDR1 is SSHAT, CDR2 FNYEAQ, per germline (reference sequence). This CDR3 is 15 amino acids long. The ends lost 5 bases at V and 4 bases at J; junction bases unmatched: 8. The CDR3 loop is CASSRMRGRYNEQFF. CDR3 in DNA: TGTGCCAGCAGCCGTATGAGGGGGCGTTACAATGAGCAGTTCTTC.

The chain has TRBV30 and TRBJ2-7, with a weak D call TRBD1 (5 bases). The length of the CDR3 is 12 residues. Germline V gives CDR1 GTSNPN, CDR2 SVGIG (reference sequence). V was trimmed by 7 bases and J by 5 bases, leaving 15 bases between them. The CDR3 reads CAFRQLVNEQYF. The DNA for the CDR3 is TGTGCCTTCAGACAGTTGGTCAACGAGCAGTACTTC.

The rearrangement joins TRBV6-5 to TRBJ1-5, with 8 bases that match TRBD1. V shed 6 bases and J 1 base; nucleotides not matched to a gene: 5. The CDR3 loop spans 15 amino acids. The germline gives CDR1 MNHEY, CDR2 SVGAGI. CDR3 DNA sequence: TGTGCCAGCAGCCCGGGACAGGCCAGCAATCAGCCCCAGCATTTT. Translated, it gives CASSPGQASNQPQHF.

V is TRBV7-9 and J is TRBJ1-6, with a weak D call TRBD1 (5 bases). CDR1 and CDR2 (germline): SEHNR, FQNEAQ (reference sequence). V shed 3 bases and J shed 5 bases, with 11 bases lying between them. This CDR3 is 15 amino acids long. CDR3 sequence: CASSFARANNSPLHF. Here the CDR3 DNA reads TGTGCCAGCAGCTTTGCCAGGGCGAATAATTCACCCCTCCACTTT.

This rearrangement joins TRBV28 to TRBJ2-1, with D perhaps TRBD2 (6 bases). Trimming cost V 8 bases and J 7 bases, with 15 bases left between them. CDR1 and CDR2 from the germline V gene are MDHEN and SYDVKM. This CDR3 is built from 13 residues. This chain's CDR3 is CASGGASMNEQFF. The DNA of the CDR3 is TGTGCCAGCGGAGGGGCTAGCATGAATGAGCAGTTCTTC.

This chain connects TRBV28 to TRBJ2-7; D is possibly TRBD1 (5 bases). The CDR3 has 15 amino acids. Trimming took off 4 bases at V and 3 bases at J, with 16 bases between the two ends. The germline CDR1 and CDR2 sequences are MDHEN and SYDVKM. The DNA of the CDR3 is TGTGCCAGCAGTTCTCCCGACAGCGCATTCTACGAGCAGTACTTC. It codes for CASSSPDSAFYEQYF.